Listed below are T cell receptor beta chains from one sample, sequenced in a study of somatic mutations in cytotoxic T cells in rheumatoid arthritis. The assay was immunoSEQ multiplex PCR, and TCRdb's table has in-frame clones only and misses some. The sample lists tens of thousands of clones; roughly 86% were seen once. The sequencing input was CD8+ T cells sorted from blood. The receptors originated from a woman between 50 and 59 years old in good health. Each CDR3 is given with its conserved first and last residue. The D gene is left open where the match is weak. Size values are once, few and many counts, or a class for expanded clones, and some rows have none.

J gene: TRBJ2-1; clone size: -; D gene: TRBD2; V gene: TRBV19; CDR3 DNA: TGTGCCAGTAGTATAGTAGGACTAGTGTACAATGAGCAGTTCTTC; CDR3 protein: CASSIVGLVYNEQFF
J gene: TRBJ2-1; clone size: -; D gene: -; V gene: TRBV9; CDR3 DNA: TGTGCCAGCAGCGTAAGCAGGGCCTACAATGAGCAGTTCTTC; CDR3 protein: CASSVSRAYNEQFF
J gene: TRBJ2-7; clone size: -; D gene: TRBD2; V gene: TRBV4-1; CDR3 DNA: TGCGCCAGCAGCCAAGAGGCTAGCGGGAGCTCCTACGAGCAGTACTTC; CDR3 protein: CASSQEASGSSYEQYF
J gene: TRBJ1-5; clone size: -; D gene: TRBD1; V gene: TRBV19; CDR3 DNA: TGTGCCAGTAGTATGACAGGGGATAACAATCAGCCCCAGCATTTT; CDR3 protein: CASSMTGDNNQPQHF
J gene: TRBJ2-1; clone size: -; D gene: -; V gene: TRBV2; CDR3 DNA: TGTGCCAGCAGTCCCCGGTCCAATGAGCAGTTCTTC; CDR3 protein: CASSPRSNEQFF
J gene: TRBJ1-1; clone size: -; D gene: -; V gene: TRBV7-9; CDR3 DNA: TGTGCCAGCAGCCACAGGTACTCTGAAGCTTTCTTT; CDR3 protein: CASSHRYSEAFF
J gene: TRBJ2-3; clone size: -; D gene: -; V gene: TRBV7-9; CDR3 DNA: TGTGCCACCACTGAGCGGCTCACAGATACGCAGTATTTT; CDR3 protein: CATTERLTDTQYF
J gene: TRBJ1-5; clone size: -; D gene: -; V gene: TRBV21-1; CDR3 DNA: TGTGCCAGCAGCCCGGAGGGCCCCCCCTTGGACGGAGTACAGCCCCAGCATTTT; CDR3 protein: CASSPEGPPLDGVQPQHF
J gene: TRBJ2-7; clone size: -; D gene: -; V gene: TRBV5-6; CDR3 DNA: TGTGCCAGCAGCTCCCTGGACCAACTCATCTACGAGCAGTACTTC; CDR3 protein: CASSSLDQLIYEQYF
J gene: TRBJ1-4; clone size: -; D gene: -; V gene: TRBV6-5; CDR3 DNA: TGTGCCAGCAGTTACTTAGAGGGGACTGAAAAACTGTTTTTT; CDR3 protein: CASSYLEGTEKLFF
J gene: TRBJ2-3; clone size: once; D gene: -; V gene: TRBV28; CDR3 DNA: TGTGCCAGCAGTGCTAACAGGGAAGATACGCAGTATTTT; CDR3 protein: CASSANREDTQYF
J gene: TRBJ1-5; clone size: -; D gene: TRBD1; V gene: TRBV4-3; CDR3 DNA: TGCGCCAGCAGCCCAGGGGGAAGCAATCAGCCCCAGCATTTT; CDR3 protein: CASSPGGSNQPQHF
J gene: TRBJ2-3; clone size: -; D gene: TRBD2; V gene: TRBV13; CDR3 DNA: TGTGCCAGCAGCCCCCGGGAGGGCACAGATACGCAGTATTTT; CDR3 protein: CASSPREGTDTQYF
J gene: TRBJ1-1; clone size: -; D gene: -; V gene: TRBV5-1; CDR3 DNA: TGCGCCAGCAGCTTGGGGGGGCTGAACACTGAAGCTTTCTTT; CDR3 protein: CASSLGGLNTEAFF
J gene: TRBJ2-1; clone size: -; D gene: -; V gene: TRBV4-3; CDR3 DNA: TGCGCCAGCAGCCGAGAACGGACTTATGACAATGAGCAGTTCTTC; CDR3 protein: CASSRERTYDNEQFF
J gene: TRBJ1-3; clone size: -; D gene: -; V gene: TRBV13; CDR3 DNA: TGTGCCAGCAGCTTAGTGTTAGGGAGCTCTGGAAACACCATATATTTT; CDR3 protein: CASSLVLGSSGNTIYF
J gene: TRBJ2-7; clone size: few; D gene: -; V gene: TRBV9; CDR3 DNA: TGTGCCAGCAGCTCAACCCCCGAGAGGGAGCAGTACTTC; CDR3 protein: CASSSTPEREQYF
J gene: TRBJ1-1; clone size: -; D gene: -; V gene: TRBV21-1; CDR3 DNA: TGTGCCAGCAGCAAAGCCTTTTCAGGGAGGAAGTCCGAGGAGCTTAACACTGAAGCTTTCTTT; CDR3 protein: CASSKAFSGRKSEELNTEAFF
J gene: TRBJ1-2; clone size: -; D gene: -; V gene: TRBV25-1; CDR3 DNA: TGTGCCAGCAGTGAATATTTTGCAGGGAGGGATGGCTACACCTTC; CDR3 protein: CASSEYFAGRDGYTF
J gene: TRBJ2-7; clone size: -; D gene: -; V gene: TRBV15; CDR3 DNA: TGTGCCACCAGCAGAGACGGTGCCTACTCCTACGAGCAGTACTTC; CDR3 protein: CATSRDGAYSYEQYF
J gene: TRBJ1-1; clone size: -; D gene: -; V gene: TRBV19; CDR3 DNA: TGTGCCAGTAGTTGGGGGGATTTGAGCACTGAAGCTTTCTTT; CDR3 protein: CASSWGDLSTEAFF
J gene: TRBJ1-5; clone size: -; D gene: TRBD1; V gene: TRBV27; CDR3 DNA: TGTGCCAGCCCGTCGGTCCCGGGACAGGGGGGAATTCAGCCCCAGCATTTT; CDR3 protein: CASPSVPGQGGIQPQHF
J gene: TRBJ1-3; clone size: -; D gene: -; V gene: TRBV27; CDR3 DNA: TGTGCCAGCAGTTCTGAGGGGTCATCTGGAAACACCATATATTTT; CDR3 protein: CASSSEGSSGNTIYF
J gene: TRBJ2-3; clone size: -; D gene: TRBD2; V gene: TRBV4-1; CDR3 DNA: TGCGCCAGCAGCCAAGCTTATCCTAGCGGGGGCACAGATACGCAGTATTTT; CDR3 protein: CASSQAYPSGGTDTQYF
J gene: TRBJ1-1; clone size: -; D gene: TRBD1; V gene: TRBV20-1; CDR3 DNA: TGCAGTGCTAGGGAGGGGGCGGCTTTCTTT; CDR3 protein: CSAREGAAFF